This T cell receptor beta chain was observed in a study of beta chain features in type 1 diabetes. Overall study results and limits: A greater similarity of naive, central memory and Treg TCRB repertoires was seen among patients than among healthy donors. When Type 1 diabetes patients were examined, their TCRB CDR3s proved moderately but significantly shorter in all four CD4+ subsets.

Reverse transcribing all isolated RNA meant expressed TCRB transcripts were sequenced. Sequencing was performed with immunoSEQ multiplex PCR; in TCRdb, only in-frame clones are kept and a portion is missing. The table lists roughly 290,000 clones, 15% of them singletons. As for this clone: Its target is unknown.

CDR3 length: 13 residues. The ends were cut back, 5 bases at V and 2 bases at J, with 9 bases in the middle. CDR1 is WNHNN, CDR2 SYGVQD, per germline (reference sequence). The sample was naive CD4+ T cells from blood. This chain connects TRBV10-1 to TRBJ2-5; D gene uncertain. This TCR came from a man between 18 and 35 years old with type 1 diabetes. CDR3 residues: CASSNSVQETQYF. The CDR3, as DNA: TGCGCCAGCAGTAATAGTGTTCAAGAGACCCAGTACTTC.